Given below is one TCR beta chain in context. Its matching antigen is unknown. These data belong to a study of vaccination effects on CD4 cells after COVID-19. The V end lost 7 bases, the J end lost 0 bases, and 18 bases lay between the germline ends. The CDR3 covers 16 residues. From germline, CDR1 is LNHDA and CDR2 SQIVND (reference sequence). Libraries were prepared by immunoSEQ multiplex PCR; TCRdb keeps only in-frame clonotypes and omits some of them. The sample includes 40,000 or so clones, around 70% of them seen just once. Culturing for around eleven days preceded CD4+ T cell isolation. Vaccination of participants consisted of two doses of either the BNT162b2 or mRNA-1273 vaccine.

Material: CD4+ T cells from PBMCs cultured without peptide, obtained after COVID-19 vaccination. The sequence derives from a human donor who received a COVID-19 vaccine. The J gene is TRBJ1-1, the V gene TRBV19, with D possibly matching TRBD1 (5 bases). CDR3 coding DNA: TGTGCCAGTATTGTCGGGACGGGTAACATGAACACTGAAGCTTTCTTT. Its translation: CASIVGTGNMNTEAFF.